The 2 T cell receptor beta chains in this list originate from one sample, sequenced in a study of shared clonotypes between healthy human individuals. Clones were read by immunoSEQ multiplex PCR, and TCRdb kept only the in-frame ones, dropping some. The sample comprises 900,000 to 1,200,000 clones, roughly 74% of which are singletons, and 0.55% to 0.7% rests with the top ten. The sequenced sample was memory CD4+ T cells from PBMCs. Specified subset: CD45RA-negative fraction. The receptors here all came from a man aged 18 to 30 in good health. Some clones in this sample may be carry-over from other donors' samples.

This clone was seen just once. The chain carries TRBV7-2 and TRBJ2-7; the D gene is possibly TRBD2 (5 bases). With 0 bases removed from V and 2 bases from J, the gap between germline ends came to 11 bases. Germline V gene sequence: CDR1 SGHTA, CDR2 FQGNSA. This CDR3 region has 15 residues. CDR3 sequence reads: CASSLAPGEPYEQYF. The CDR3 DNA reads as TGTGCCAGCAGCTTAGCGCCTGGGGAGCCCTACGAGCAGTACTTC.

The chain uses TRBV7-2 and TRBJ2-1, with 7 bases fitting TRBD2. The germline V gene encodes CDR1 SGHTA and CDR2 FQGNSA. Germline trimming cut 8 bases from V and 1 base from J; bases unmatched to any gene: 2. The CDR3 is 13 residues long. CDR3 sequence (DNA): TGTGCCAGCGCGGGAGCGTCCTACAATGAGCAGTTCTTC. This sequence encodes CASAGASYNEQFF.